This is a list of T cell receptor beta chains from one sample in a study of CD8 T cells in ankylosing spondylitis. MiXCR was run by TCRdb on the 5' RACE reads, yielding one entry per CDR3 protein. The table records about 240,000 distinct CDR3 sequences, roughly 8.6% of them present only once. Material for sequencing was blood, either unsorted or a sorted T cell fraction (not recorded which). The origin of the receptors is a male donor with ankylosing spondylitis or in good health (not recorded which). Both conserved end residues are part of each CDR3.

length: 15; J: TRBJ1-4; V: TRBV5-5; CDR3: CASSSEDRYSEKLFF
length: 17; J: TRBJ1-5; V: TRBV6-1; CDR3: CASSMPRSTHSNQPQHF
length: 10; J: TRBJ1-1; V: TRBV29-1; CDR3: CSVDSPEAFF
length: 16; J: TRBJ1-1; V: TRBV5-1; CDR3: CASSLIGRGENTEAFF
length: 15; J: TRBJ2-7; V: TRBV6-2/TRBV6-3; CDR3: CASSETSGRAVVLYF
length: 14; J: TRBJ2-5; V: TRBV3-1; CDR3: CASSQDGRSKTQYF
length: 14; J: TRBJ1-4; V: TRBV29-1; CDR3: CSGADCPEKEKLFF
length: 15; J: TRBJ1-1; V: TRBV15; CDR3: CATSGLGRMNTEAFF
length: 14; J: TRBJ2-7; V: TRBV20-1; CDR3: CSARDGTGKGEQYF
length: 16; J: TRBJ2-5; V: TRBV20-1; CDR3: CSASKPSGEVQETQYF
length: 14; J: TRBJ1-5; V: TRBV7-9; CDR3: CASSSGGLDQPQHF
length: 15; J: TRBJ1-5; V: TRBV7-2; CDR3: CASSLGQGMNQPQHF
length: 14; J: TRBJ1-4; V: TRBV20-1; CDR3: CSARGDRSNEKLFF
length: 13; J: TRBJ2-1; V: TRBV5-1; CDR3: CASNAGADNEQFF
length: 11; J: TRBJ2-1; V: TRBV7-2; CDR3: CASSTLAEQFF
length: 18; J: TRBJ2-2; V: TRBV4-2; CDR3: CASSQETSGGLNTGELFF
length: 13; J: TRBJ1-2; V: TRBV7-8; CDR3: CASSPMAGKGYTF
length: 15; J: TRBJ1-1; V: TRBV20-1; CDR3: CSAREAGWVDTEAFF
length: 15; J: TRBJ1-1; V: TRBV4-2; CDR3: CASSQAGDQNTEAFF
length: 14; J: TRBJ1-1; V: TRBV20-1; CDR3: CSASLPGMNTEAFF
length: 15; J: TRBJ2-2; V: TRBV6-5; CDR3: CASSYSNGWTGELFF
length: 17; J: TRBJ2-3; V: TRBV3-1; CDR3: CASTQVYREDVTDTQYF
length: 16; J: TRBJ2-1; V: TRBV7-9; CDR3: CASSSGGRPRYNEQFF
length: 17; J: TRBJ1-3; V: TRBV30; CDR3: CAWTTHRGSWSGNTIYF
length: 14; J: TRBJ2-7; V: TRBV5-5; CDR3: CASSLTGTINEQYF
length: 17; J: TRBJ1-6; V: TRBV6-1; CDR3: CASSLRTGPRMSSPLHF
length: 15; J: TRBJ1-5; V: TRBV5-1; CDR3: CASSLDGSPNQPQHF
length: 16; J: TRBJ2-7; V: TRBV4-2; CDR3: CASSQDVWREDYEQYF
length: 13; J: TRBJ1-6; V: TRBV4-2; CDR3: CASSQDTGTPLHF
length: 15; J: TRBJ1-1; V: TRBV7-9; CDR3: CASSLSGQVNTEAFF
length: 15; J: TRBJ2-3; V: TRBV5-1; CDR3: CASSFGRGGTDTQYF
length: 13; J: TRBJ2-7; V: TRBV9; CDR3: CASSVAGFNEQYF
length: 14; J: TRBJ2-1; V: TRBV20-1; CDR3: CSAPTNSPYNEQFF
length: 14; J: TRBJ2-3; V: TRBV7-9; CDR3: CASNSGTSWDTQYF
length: 14; J: TRBJ2-2; V: TRBV5-1; CDR3: CASSPGQASGELFF
length: 14; J: TRBJ1-5; V: TRBV6-2/TRBV6-3; CDR3: CASSYSLYSQPQHF
length: 14; J: TRBJ2-3; V: TRBV5-5; CDR3: CASSPGQGGDTQYF
length: 13; J: TRBJ1-1; V: TRBV7-2; CDR3: CASSSHMNTEAFF
length: 15; J: TRBJ2-7; V: TRBV7-2; CDR3: CASSLASGRMGEQYF
length: 14; J: TRBJ2-7; V: TRBV28; CDR3: CASSLSGIIYEQYF
length: 14; J: TRBJ2-5; V: TRBV12-3/TRBV12-4; CDR3: CASSSAPREETQYF
length: 16; J: TRBJ2-2; V: TRBV20-1; CDR3: CSALSPGQGISGELFF